This entry features one T cell receptor (beta chain) sequence. The CDR3 has 15 residues. Germline CDR1 GTSNPN, CDR2 SVGIG (reference sequence). The junction had 1 base not matched to a gene; V was cut back by 3 bases and J by 1 base. This entry belongs to a study of control samples from healthy donors and cancer patients. Profiling relied on immunoSEQ multiplex PCR, and the TCRdb table lists in-frame clones only, not all of them. The table shows about 170,000 clones, with around 91% occurring only once. This receptor was obtained from a woman in her 30s in good health. The rearrangement links TRBV30 to TRBJ2-2; 11 nucleotides match TRBD2. The sequenced sample was blood. CDR3 DNA sequence: TGTGCCTGGAGGGGGACTAGCGGGAACACCGGGGAGCTGTTTTTT. This encodes CAWRGTSGNTGELFF.